This T cell receptor (beta chain) came from a study of identical twins. Study-wide results and limits: Models predicted less out-of-frame TCR alpha sharing in monozygotic twins than was found.

Using its own MiXCR run on the 5' RACE reads, TCRdb lists one record per CDR3 protein. The profile covers about 530,000 distinct CDR3 sequences, with around 20% appearing a single time and about 0.48% taken by the ten largest. About this clonotype: Its antigen is currently unknown.

Germline V gene lookup returns CDR1 SGDLS and CDR2 YYNGEE. The CDR3 runs 17 residues. The ends were cut back, 2 bases at V and 4 bases at J, with 22 bases in the middle. This sample also belongs to another study, concerning yellow fever vaccine responses in identical twins.

The receptor was derived from a woman between 18 and 29 years old in good health. This chain links TRBV9 with TRBJ2-7; D possibly corresponds to TRBD2 (6 bases). Sequencing input: CD4+ T cells sorted from blood. The chain's CDR3 is CASSVGLLRDSSYEQYF. The CDR3 coding sequence is TGTGCCAGCAGCGTGGGACTTTTACGGGACTCATCTTACGAGCAGTACTTC.